The sequence of this TCR beta chain was determined in a study of molecular identifiers for immune sequencing clone quantification. Study-wide findings and caveats: It was shown that clones above 20 RNA copies held over 99% of effector molecules, but under 1% in naive cells. Jurkat TCR RNA spiked in from one cell reportedly remained identifiable amid 850,000 to 1,000,000 naive cells.

The V end lost 5 bases, the J end lost 1 base, and 8 bases lay between the germline ends. From germline, CDR1 is SGHTA and CDR2 FQGNSA. The CDR3 covers 14 residues. Preparation methods for the bulk TCR libraries were those previously described, with listed TCR primers. Via MiXCR, TCRdb re-called the PCR reads, giving one row per CDR3 protein. The sample records more than 95,000 distinct CDR3 sequences, approximately 24% being singletons. This clonotype was seen only a few times. Its antigen is currently unknown. This receptor was obtained from a human donor in good health. Some libraries in this study had Jurkat cell RNA spiked in. The specimen sequenced was naive CD8+ T cells from blood, with Jurkat cell RNA spiked in. The subset is: FACS-sorted CD8+CD4-CCR7+CD45RA+ naive T cells. The chain carries TRBV7-2 and TRBJ1-4; no clear D gene. The CDR3 loop is CASSPWETNEKLFF. CDR3 coding DNA: TGTGCCAGCAGCCCTTGGGAAACTAATGAAAAACTGTTTTTT. The entire variable domain, with the rest obtained from reference TRBV7-2 and TRBJ1-4, is as follows: GAGVSQSPSNKVTEKGKDVELRCDPISGHTALYWYRQSLGQGLEFLIYFQGNSAPDKSGLPSDRFSAERTGGSVSTLTIQRTQQEDSAVYLCASSPWETNEKLFFGSGTQLSVL.